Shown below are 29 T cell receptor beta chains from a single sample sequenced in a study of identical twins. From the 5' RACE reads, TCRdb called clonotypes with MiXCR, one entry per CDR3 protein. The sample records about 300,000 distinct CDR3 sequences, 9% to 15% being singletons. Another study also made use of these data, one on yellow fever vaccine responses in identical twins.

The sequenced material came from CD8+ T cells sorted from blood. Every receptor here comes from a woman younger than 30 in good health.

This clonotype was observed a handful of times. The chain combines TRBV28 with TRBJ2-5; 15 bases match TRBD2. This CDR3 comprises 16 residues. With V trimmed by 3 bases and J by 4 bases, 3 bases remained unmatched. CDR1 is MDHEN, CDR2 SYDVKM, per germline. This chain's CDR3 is CASSLGLAGGRETQYF. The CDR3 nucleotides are TGTGCCAGCAGTTTGGGACTAGCGGGAGGAAGAGAGACCCAGTACTTC.

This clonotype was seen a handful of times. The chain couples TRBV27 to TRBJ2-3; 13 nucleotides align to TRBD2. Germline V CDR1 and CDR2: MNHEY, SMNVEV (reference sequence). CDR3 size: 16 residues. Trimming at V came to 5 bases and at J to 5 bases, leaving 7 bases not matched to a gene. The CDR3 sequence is CASSPYGLAGVDTQYF. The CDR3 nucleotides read TGTGCCAGCAGTCCCTATGGACTAGCGGGAGTAGATACGCAGTATTTT.

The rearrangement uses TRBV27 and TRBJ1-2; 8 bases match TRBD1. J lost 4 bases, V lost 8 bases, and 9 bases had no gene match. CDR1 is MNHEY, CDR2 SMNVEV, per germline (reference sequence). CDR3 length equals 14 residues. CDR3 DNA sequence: TGTGCCAGCTCCACGCAGGGGGCGAGCTATGGCTACACCTTC. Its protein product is CASSTQGASYGYTF.

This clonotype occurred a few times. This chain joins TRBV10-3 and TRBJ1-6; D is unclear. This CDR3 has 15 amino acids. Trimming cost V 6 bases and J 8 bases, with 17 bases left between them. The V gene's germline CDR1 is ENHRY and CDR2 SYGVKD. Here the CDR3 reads CAISEGRSTYSPLHF. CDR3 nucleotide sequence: TGTGCCATCAGCGAAGGACGGTCGACGTATTCACCCCTCCACTTT.

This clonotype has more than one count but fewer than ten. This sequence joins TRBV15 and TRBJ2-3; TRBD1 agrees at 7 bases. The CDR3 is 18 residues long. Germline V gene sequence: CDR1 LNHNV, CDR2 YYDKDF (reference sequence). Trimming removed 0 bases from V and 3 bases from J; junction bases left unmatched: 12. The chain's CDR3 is CATSRDLELPRGTDTQYF. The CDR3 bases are TGTGCCACCAGCAGAGATCTCGAGTTACCCAGGGGGACAGATACGCAGTATTTT.

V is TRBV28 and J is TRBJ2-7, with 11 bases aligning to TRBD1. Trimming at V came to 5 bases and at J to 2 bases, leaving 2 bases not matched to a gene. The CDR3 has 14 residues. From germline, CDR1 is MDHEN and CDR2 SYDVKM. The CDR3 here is CASSRDRGAYEQYF. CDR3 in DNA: TGTGCCAGCAGTCGGGACAGGGGGGCCTACGAGCAGTACTTC. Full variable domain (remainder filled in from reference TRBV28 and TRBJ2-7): DVKVTQSSRYLVKRTGEKVFLECVQDMDHENMFWYRQDPGLGLRLIYFSYDVKMKEKGDIPEGYSVSREKKERFSLILESASTNQTSMYLCASSRDRGAYEQYFGPGTRLTVT.

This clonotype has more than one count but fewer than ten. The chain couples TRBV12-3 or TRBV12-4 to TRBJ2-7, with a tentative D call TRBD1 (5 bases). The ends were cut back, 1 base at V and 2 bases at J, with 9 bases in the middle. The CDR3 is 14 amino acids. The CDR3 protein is CASSLGNRPYEQYF. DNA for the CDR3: TGTGCCAGCAGTTTAGGTAACAGGCCCTACGAGCAGTACTTC.

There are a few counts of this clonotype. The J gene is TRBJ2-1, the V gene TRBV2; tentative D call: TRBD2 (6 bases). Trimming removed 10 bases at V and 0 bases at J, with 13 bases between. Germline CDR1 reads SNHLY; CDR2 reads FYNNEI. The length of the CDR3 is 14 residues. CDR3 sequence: CATRGGVSYNEQFF. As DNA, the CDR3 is TGTGCCACCAGAGGCGGGGTCTCCTACAATGAGCAGTTCTTC.

In DNA form, the CDR3 reads TGTGCCAGCAGCGCCGGGATTATATCCTACAATGAGCAGTTCTTC. It yields the protein CASSAGIISYNEQFF. This chain uses TRBV13 with TRBJ2-1, with D tentatively TRBD2 (5 bases). The CDR3 is 15 residues long. V was pared by 5 bases and J by 1 base, with 12 bases between. Germline-derived CDR1 and CDR2 are PRHDT and FYEKMQ (reference sequence). The full variable domain, completed using reference TRBV13 and TRBJ2-1, is AAGVIQSPRHLIKEKRETATLKCYPIPRHDTVYWYQQGPGQDPQFLISFYEKMQSDKGSIPDRFSAQQFSDYHSELNMSSLELGDSALYFCASSAGIISYNEQFFGPGTRLTVL.

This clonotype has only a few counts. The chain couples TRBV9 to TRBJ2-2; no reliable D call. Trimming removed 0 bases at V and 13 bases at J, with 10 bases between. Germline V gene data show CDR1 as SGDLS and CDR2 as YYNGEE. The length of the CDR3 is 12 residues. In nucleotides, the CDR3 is TGTGCCAGCAGCGTAGAGGCAGGACGGCTGTTTTTT. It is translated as CASSVEAGRLFF. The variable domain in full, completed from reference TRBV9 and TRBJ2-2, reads DSGVTQTPKHLITATGQRVTLRCSPRSGDLSVYWYQQSLDQGLQFLIQYYNGEERAKGNILERFSAQQFPDLHSELNLSSLELGDSALYFCASSVEAGRLFFGEGSRLTVL.

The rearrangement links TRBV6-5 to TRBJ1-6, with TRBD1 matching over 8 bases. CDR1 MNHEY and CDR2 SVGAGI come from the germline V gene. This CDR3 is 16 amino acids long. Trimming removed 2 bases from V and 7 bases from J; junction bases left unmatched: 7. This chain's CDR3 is CASSYLGQGWNSPLHF. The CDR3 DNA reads TGTGCCAGCAGTTACCTCGGACAGGGCTGGAATTCACCCCTCCACTTT.

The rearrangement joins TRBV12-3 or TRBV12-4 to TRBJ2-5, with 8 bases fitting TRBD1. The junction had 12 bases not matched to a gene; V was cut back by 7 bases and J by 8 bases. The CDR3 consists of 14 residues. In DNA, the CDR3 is TGTGCCAGCAACGACAGGGGCTCCTGGGACACCCAGTACTTC. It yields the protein CASNDRGSWDTQYF.

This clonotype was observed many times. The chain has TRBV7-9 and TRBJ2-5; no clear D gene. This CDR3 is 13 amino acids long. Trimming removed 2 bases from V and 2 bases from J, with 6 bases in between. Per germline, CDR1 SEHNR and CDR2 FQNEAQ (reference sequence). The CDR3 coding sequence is TGTGCCAGCAGCTTAAATTTGCAAGAGACCCAGTACTTC. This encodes CASSLNLQETQYF.

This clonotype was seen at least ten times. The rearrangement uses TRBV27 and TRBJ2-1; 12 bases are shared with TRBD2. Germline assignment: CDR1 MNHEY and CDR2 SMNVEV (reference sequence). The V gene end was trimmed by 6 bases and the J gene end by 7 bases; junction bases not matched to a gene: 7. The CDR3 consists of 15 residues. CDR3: CASSKLAGGPNEQFF. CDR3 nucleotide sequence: TGTGCCAGCAGCAAACTAGCGGGAGGTCCTAATGAGCAGTTCTTC.

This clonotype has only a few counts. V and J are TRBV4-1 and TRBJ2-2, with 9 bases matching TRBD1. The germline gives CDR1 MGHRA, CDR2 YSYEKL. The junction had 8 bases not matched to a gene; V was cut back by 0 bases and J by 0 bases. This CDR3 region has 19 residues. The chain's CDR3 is CASSQDRTGTGPNTGELFF. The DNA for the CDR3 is TGCGCCAGCAGCCAAGACCGGACCGGGACAGGGCCGAACACCGGGGAGCTGTTTTTT.

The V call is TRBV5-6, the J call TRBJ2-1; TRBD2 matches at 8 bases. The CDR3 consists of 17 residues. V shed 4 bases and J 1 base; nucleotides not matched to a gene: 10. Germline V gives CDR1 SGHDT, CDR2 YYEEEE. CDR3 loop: CASSLGAAGASYNEQFF. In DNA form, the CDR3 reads TGTGCCAGCAGCCTAGGCGCAGCGGGGGCTTCCTACAATGAGCAGTTCTTC.

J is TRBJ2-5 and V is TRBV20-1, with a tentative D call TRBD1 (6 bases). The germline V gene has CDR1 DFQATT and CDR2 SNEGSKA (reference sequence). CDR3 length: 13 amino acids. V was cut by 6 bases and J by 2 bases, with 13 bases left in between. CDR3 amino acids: CSARPTGQETQYF. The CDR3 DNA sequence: TGCAGTGCGCGCCCCACAGGGCAAGAGACCCAGTACTTC.

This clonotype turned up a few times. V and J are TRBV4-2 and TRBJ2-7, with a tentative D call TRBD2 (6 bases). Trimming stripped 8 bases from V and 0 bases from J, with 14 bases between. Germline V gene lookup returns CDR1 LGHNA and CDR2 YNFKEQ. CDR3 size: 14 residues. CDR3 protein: CASGDSGSSYEQYF. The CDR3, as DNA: TGTGCCAGCGGGGATAGCGGATCCTCCTACGAGCAGTACTTC.

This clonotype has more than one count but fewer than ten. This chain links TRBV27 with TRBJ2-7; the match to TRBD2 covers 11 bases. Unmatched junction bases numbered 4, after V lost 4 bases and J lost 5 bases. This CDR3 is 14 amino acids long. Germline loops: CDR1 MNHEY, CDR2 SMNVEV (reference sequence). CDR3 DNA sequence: TGTGCCAGCAGTTCAGGGACTAGCGGAGACGAGCAGTACTTC. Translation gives CASSSGTSGDEQYF.

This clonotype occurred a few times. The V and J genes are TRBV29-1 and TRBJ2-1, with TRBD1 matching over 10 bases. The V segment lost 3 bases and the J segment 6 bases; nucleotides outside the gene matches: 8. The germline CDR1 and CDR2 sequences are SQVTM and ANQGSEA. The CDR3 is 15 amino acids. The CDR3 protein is CSVDLGQGNINEQFF. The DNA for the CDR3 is TGCAGCGTTGACTTGGGACAGGGGAATATCAATGAGCAGTTCTTC.

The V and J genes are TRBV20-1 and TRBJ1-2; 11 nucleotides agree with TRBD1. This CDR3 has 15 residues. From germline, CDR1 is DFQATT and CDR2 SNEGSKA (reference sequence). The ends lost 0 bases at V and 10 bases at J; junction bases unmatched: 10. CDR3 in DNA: TGCAGTGCTAGAGACGAGCCTGGACAGGGGGCGTTCTACACCTTC. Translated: CSARDEPGQGAFYTF.

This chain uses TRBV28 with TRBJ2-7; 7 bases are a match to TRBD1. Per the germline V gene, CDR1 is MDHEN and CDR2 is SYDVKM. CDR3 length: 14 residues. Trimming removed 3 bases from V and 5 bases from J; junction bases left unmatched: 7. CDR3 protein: CASSFASGQDEQYF. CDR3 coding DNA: TGTGCCAGCAGTTTTGCGTCTGGACAGGACGAGCAGTACTTC.

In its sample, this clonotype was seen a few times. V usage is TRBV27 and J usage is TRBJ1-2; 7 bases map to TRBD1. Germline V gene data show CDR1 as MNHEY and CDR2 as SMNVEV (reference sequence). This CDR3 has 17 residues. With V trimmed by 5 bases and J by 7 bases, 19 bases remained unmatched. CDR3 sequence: CASSPQGGGRKVFGYTF. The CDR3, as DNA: TGTGCCAGCAGTCCGCAGGGGGGCGGTAGAAAAGTCTTTGGCTACACCTTC.

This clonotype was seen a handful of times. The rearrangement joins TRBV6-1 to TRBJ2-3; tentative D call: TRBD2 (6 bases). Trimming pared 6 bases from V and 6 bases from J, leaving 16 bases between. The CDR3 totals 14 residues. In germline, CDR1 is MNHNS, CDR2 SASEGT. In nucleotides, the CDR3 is TGTGCCAGCAGGGGAGGCGCCAGCCCGGATACGCAGTATTTT. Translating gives CASRGGASPDTQYF.

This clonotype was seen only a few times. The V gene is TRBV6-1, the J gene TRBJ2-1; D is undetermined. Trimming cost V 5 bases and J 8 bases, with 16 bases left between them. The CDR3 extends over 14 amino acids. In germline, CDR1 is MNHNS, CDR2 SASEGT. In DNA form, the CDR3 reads TGTGCCAGCAGTCAAAGTCCCCCGGCGGATGAGCAGTTCTTC. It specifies CASSQSPPADEQFF.

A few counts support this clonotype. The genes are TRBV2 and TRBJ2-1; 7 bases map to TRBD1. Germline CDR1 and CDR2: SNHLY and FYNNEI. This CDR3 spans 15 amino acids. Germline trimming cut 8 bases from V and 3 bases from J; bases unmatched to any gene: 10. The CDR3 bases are TGTGCCAGCCACGGTTGGGCAGGGGGCTACAATGAGCAGTTCTTC. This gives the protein CASHGWAGGYNEQFF.

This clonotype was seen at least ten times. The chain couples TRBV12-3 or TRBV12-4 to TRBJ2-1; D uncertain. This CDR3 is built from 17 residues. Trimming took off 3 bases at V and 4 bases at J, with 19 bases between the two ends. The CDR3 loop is CASSLVVWVLGYNEQFF. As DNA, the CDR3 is TGTGCCAGCAGTTTGGTCGTTTGGGTCCTAGGGTACAATGAGCAGTTCTTC.

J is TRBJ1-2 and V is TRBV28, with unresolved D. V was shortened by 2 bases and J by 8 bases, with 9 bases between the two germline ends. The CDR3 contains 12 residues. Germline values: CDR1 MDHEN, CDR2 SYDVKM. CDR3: CASSLTGSGYTF. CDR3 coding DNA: TGTGCCAGCAGTTTAACGGGGAGCGGCTACACCTTC.

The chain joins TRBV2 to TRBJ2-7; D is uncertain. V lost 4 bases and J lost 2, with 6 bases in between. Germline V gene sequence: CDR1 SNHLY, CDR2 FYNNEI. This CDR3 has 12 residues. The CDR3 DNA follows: TGTGCCAGCAGTGTCCCGGCCTACGAGCAGTACTTC. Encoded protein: CASSVPAYEQYF.